The subject of this entry is one TCR beta chain. This sample is part of a study of shared clonotypes between healthy human individuals. Across the whole study: Aged 18 to 49, the donors were a couple of women and three men. Donors had three CD4 naive, three CD4 memory, two CD8 naive and one CD8 memory plate apiece.

Trimming shortened V by 3 bases and J by 0 bases, and 7 bases separated the two germline ends. The CDR3 covers 14 residues. The germline gives CDR1 SGHRS, CDR2 YFSETQ. Splitting of each subset's genomic DNA was done evenly across several immunoSEQ plates. This table comes from immunoSEQ multiplex PCR, and its TCRdb copy is limited to in-frame clones, with some not included. The sample records roughly 1,800,000 clones, approximately 95% being singletons. Selected positively for CCR7 and CD45RO-negative, naive CD8 cells excluded terminally differentiated effector memory CD45RA+ cells. The healthy adult donors were HIV-negative and reported no recent acute infections or vaccinations.

The J gene is TRBJ2-1, the V gene TRBV5-1, with D perhaps TRBD2 (6 bases). Sequences were obtained from naive CD8+ T cells sorted from blood. This clonotype originated in a man aged 18 to 30 in good health. The CDR3, as DNA: TGCGCCAGCAGCTGGGACTCCTCCTACAATGAGCAGTTCTTC. Protein sequence: CASSWDSSYNEQFF.